This TCR beta chain was obtained from a study of cytomegalovirus exposure and HLA in healthy donors. Turning to the study itself: For the approximately 420 genotyped donors, approximately 83% fell within the Caucasian-associated ancestry cluster.

Trimming at V came to 4 bases and at J to 7 bases, leaving 2 bases not matched to a gene. The length of the CDR3 is 11 residues. Germline V gene lookup returns CDR1 GTSNPN and CDR2 SVGIG (reference sequence). Study findings and constraints: Rarity held for most TCR sequences, but there were some public TCRs that occurred in many donors.

This clone was counted a single time. The antigen remains unidentified. Use of 60 Vbeta and 13 Jbeta primers characterized the PCR. Sequenced by immunoSEQ multiplex PCR; TCRdb stores in-frame clones only, minus some. Of some 100,000 clones listed, 65% to 80% are singletons. V usage is TRBV30 and J usage is TRBJ1-2; 8 nucleotides agree with TRBD1. Material for sequencing was PBMCs. The TCR was taken from a woman aged 45-60 years in good health and CMV-seropositive. CDR3 amino acids: CAWKQGAGYTF. The CDR3 DNA reads TGTGCCTGGAAGCAGGGGGCTGGCTACACCTTC.